This entry lists 32 T cell receptor beta chains sequenced from one sample in a study of blood T cells in healthy people across ages. Combining a sample-barcoded 5' primer with a J-beta primer mix, a second PCR ran for roughly 6 to 12 cycles. TCRdb used MiXCR to reprocess the 5' RACE reads, holding one entry per CDR3 protein. The data contain under 2 million distinct CDR3 sequences, 30% to 35% of them singletons. Sequencing was carried out using blood. The source is a woman aged 30 to 39 in good health.

The chain combines TRBV12-3 or TRBV12-4 with TRBJ1-6; 8 bases align to TRBD1. CDR3 length equals 15 residues. V was pared by 5 bases and J by 7 bases, with 7 bases of the junction left unmatched. The CDR3 here is CASSATGVGNSPLHF. In DNA, the CDR3 is TGTGCCAGCAGTGCGACAGGGGTGGGGAATTCACCCCTCCACTTT.

The genes are TRBV27 and TRBJ1-5; D perhaps matches TRBD1 (6 bases). Looked up from germline, CDR1 is MNHEY and CDR2 is SMNVEV (reference sequence). V gave up 5 bases and J gave up 3 bases, with 14 bases separating them. CDR3 length equals 15 residues. CDR3 sequence reads: CASSLTGWNNQPQHF. CDR3 in DNA: TGTGCCAGCAGTCTGACAGGATGGAACAATCAGCCCCAGCATTTT.

This clonotype appeared a few times. The gene calls are TRBV7-3 and TRBJ2-5; 7 bases map to TRBD1. V shed 2 bases, J shed 6 bases, and the junction held 6 bases outside the gene matches. This CDR3 spans 14 amino acids. CDR1 and CDR2 from the germline V gene are SGHTA and FQGTGA. The CDR3: CASSLGPGQQTQYF. CDR3 DNA: TGTGCCAGCAGCTTAGGACCGGGACAGCAGACCCAGTACTTC.

The chain recombines TRBV11-2 with TRBJ2-7, with D unresolved. The CDR3 consists of 12 residues. Germline-derived CDR1 and CDR2 are SGHAT and FQNNGV. V shed 7 bases and J shed 3 bases, with 10 bases lying between them. CDR3 in amino acids: CASTWPIYEQYF. The CDR3 DNA is TGTGCCAGCACTTGGCCTATCTACGAGCAGTACTTC. The full variable domain, in which reference TRBV11-2 and TRBJ2-7 provide the parts outside the CDR3, is EAGVAQSPRYKIIEKRQSVAFWCNPISGHATLYWYQQILGQGPKLLIQFQNNGVVDDSQLPKDRFSAERLKGVDSTLKIQPAKLEDSAVYLCASTWPIYEQYFGPGTRLTVT.

This chain's CDR3 is CASSPTAVRGPKDFSPLHF. CDR3 DNA sequence: TGCGCCAGCAGCCCCACCGCAGTGCGGGGCCCTAAGGACTTTTCACCCCTCCACTTT. The genes are TRBV4-1 and TRBJ1-6; D is perhaps TRBD1 (5 bases). The CDR3 has 19 residues. Germline values: CDR1 MGHRA, CDR2 YSYEKL. Trimming took off 4 bases at V and 9 bases at J, with 28 bases between the two ends.

This clonotype has only a few counts. The genes are TRBV7-9 and TRBJ1-5; 12 positions match TRBD1. This CDR3 region has 17 residues. Unmatched junction bases numbered 8, after V lost 4 bases and J lost 4 bases. Germline CDR1 is SEHNR and CDR2 is FQNEAQ (reference sequence). CDR3 nucleotides: TGTGCCAGCAGCTACAACCCGGGACAGGGGGCGAATCAGCCCCAGCATTTT. It codes for CASSYNPGQGANQPQHF.

This chain joins TRBV9 and TRBJ2-1, with TRBD2 identical over 7 bases. CDR3 length: 14 amino acids. The ends lost 4 bases at V and 5 bases at J; junction bases unmatched: 6. CDR1 and CDR2 from the germline V gene are SGDLS and YYNGEE. The CDR3 sequence is CASSTHGGNNEQFF. CDR3 coding DNA: TGTGCCAGCAGCACCCACGGGGGGAACAATGAGCAGTTCTTC. Together with reference TRBV9 and TRBJ2-1, the CDR3 gives the full variable domain: DSGVTQTPKHLITATGQRVTLRCSPRSGDLSVYWYQQSLDQGLQFLIQYYNGEERAKGNILERFSAQQFPDLHSELNLSSLELGDSALYFCASSTHGGNNEQFFGPGTRLTVL.

Concerning this clonotype: An end of the junction differs from the germline gene, which may be a read error. The CDR3 spells CASSPLERVSTDTRYF. The CDR3 bases are TGCGCCAGCAGCCCGCTAGAGCGGGTGAGCACAGATACGCGGTATTTT. This chain links TRBV4-1 with TRBJ2-3, with a weak D call TRBD2 (6 bases). From germline, CDR1 is MGHRA and CDR2 YSYEKL. This CDR3 has 16 residues.

This chain uses TRBV28 with TRBJ1-2; 9 bases fit TRBD1. The CDR3 runs to 16 residues. Germline lookup yields CDR1 MDHEN and CDR2 SYDVKM. The V and J ends lost 4 bases and 6 bases, in that order; junction bases with no gene match: 12. The CDR3, as DNA: TGTGCCAGCAGTTCCCGTCCGGGACAGGGAATCGATGGCTACACCTTC. It specifies CASSSRPGQGIDGYTF.

The table lists this clonotype with a few counts. The chain is built from TRBV3-1 and TRBJ2-4; D remains ambiguous. The CDR3 has 12 amino acids. The germline V gene encodes CDR1 LGHDT and CDR2 YNNKEL (reference sequence). The V end was cut by 0 bases, the J end by 15 bases, with 12 bases between. CDR3 coding DNA: TGTGCCAGCAGCCAAGATCCGTCTCGTCCGTACTTC. Residues: CASSQDPSRPYF.

CDR3 sequence: CASSLAGRLAREETQYF. Here the CDR3 DNA reads TGCGCCAGCAGCTTGGCCGGAAGGCTAGCGCGGGAAGAGACCCAGTACTTC. The V gene is TRBV5-1, the J gene TRBJ2-5; D might be TRBD2 (6 bases). Germline assignment: CDR1 SGHRS and CDR2 YFSETQ. This CDR3 region has 17 residues. V gave up 0 bases and J gave up 3 bases, with 18 bases separating them.

As concerns this clonotype: A read error may be the cause here, since a much bigger clone is one base away. V and J are TRBV20-1 and TRBJ2-5; D not resolved. Per the germline V gene, CDR1 is DFQATT and CDR2 is SNEGSKA (reference sequence). The CDR3 consists of 15 residues. The V end was cut by 5 bases, the J end by 2 bases, with 18 bases between. As DNA, the CDR3 is TGCAGTGCTGAACCTTGGAGAGAGCTGCAAGAGACCCAGTACTTC. Translated, it gives CSAEPWRELQETQYF.

This clonotype was recorded many times. The gene calls are TRBV29-1 and TRBJ2-7; D tentatively reads TRBD1 or TRBD2 (5 bases each). CDR1 and CDR2 from the germline V gene are SQVTM and ANQGSEA. V shed 4 bases and J shed 2 bases, with 15 bases lying between them. The CDR3 has 14 amino acids. The CDR3 nucleotides read TGCAGCGTTGCCGAGGGGCCGGGGCCCTACGAGCAGTACTTC. Its translation is CSVAEGPGPYEQYF.

V is TRBV6-1 and J is TRBJ2-1; TRBD2 matches at 10 bases. The length of the CDR3 is 18 residues. Trimming at V came to 3 bases and at J to 5 bases, leaving 13 bases not matched to a gene. Germline V gene data show CDR1 as MNHNS and CDR2 as SASEGT. CDR3 sequence reads: CASSDWALGTSENNEQFF. In DNA, the CDR3 is TGTGCCAGCAGTGATTGGGCCCTCGGGACTAGCGAGAACAATGAGCAGTTCTTC.

The chain has TRBV9 and TRBJ2-1, with 8 nucleotides matching TRBD2. Germline-derived CDR1 and CDR2 are SGDLS and YYNGEE. This CDR3 comprises 15 residues. V dropped 0 bases and J dropped 8; count of bases not matched to a gene: 7. The CDR3 region is CASSVVSGSVDEQFF. In DNA, the CDR3 is TGTGCCAGCAGCGTAGTGAGCGGGAGTGTGGATGAGCAGTTCTTC.

This clonotype has only a few counts. The rearrangement uses TRBV7-3 and TRBJ2-1; D remains ambiguous. V lost 2 bases to trimming and J lost 0 bases, with 8 bases between them. This CDR3 spans 15 amino acids. Germline lookup yields CDR1 SGHTA and CDR2 FQGTGA. The DNA of the CDR3 is TGTGCCAGCAGCTTATTGCCAGGCTCCTACAATGAGCAGTTCTTC. It codes for CASSLLPGSYNEQFF.

In this sample, this clonotype turned up a few times. This chain links TRBV28 with TRBJ2-6; D is perhaps TRBD2 (5 bases). Deletions cut 6 bases from V and 2 bases from J, with 23 bases between. The CDR3 consists of 19 residues. From germline, CDR1 is MDHEN and CDR2 SYDVKM. The CDR3 nucleotides read TGTGCCAGCAGCCTCTGGTGGTCGGGAACGTCCACTGGGGCCAACGTCCTGACTTTC. Translating it yields CASSLWWSGTSTGANVLTF.

The chain has TRBV28 and TRBJ2-7; 8 bases align to TRBD2. The CDR3 sequence is 16 residues long. From germline, CDR1 is MDHEN and CDR2 SYDVKM. V shed 4 bases and J 2 bases; nucleotides not matched to a gene: 10. This CDR3 reads CASSSSTETSAYEQYF. The CDR3 DNA follows: TGTGCCAGCAGTTCATCCACTGAGACTAGCGCCTACGAGCAGTACTTC.

This clonotype was seen more than once but under ten times. The genes are TRBV2 and TRBJ1-2, with a weak D call TRBD1 (6 bases). CDR1 SNHLY and CDR2 FYNNEI come from the germline V gene. Trimming took off 0 bases at V and 8 bases at J, with 13 bases between the two ends. CDR3 size: 14 residues. The CDR3 nucleotides read TGTGCCAGCAGTGAAGCGGGGGGGCTGCGAGGCTACACCTTC. It is translated as CASSEAGGLRGYTF.

V gene TRBV6-2 or TRBV6-3 combines with J gene TRBJ2-6, with D perhaps being TRBD1 or TRBD2 (6 bases each). Between the trimmed V and J ends, which lost 2 bases and 3 bases, there was a span of 14 bases. This CDR3 contains 17 residues. The germline V gene has CDR1 MNHEY and CDR2 SVGEGT. CDR3 sequence: CASSYETGARGANVLTF. In nucleotides, the CDR3 is TGTGCCAGCAGTTACGAGACGGGGGCGCGTGGGGCCAACGTCCTGACTTTC.

The chain is built from TRBV27 and TRBJ1-1; TRBD1 aligns across 11 bases. Germline CDR1 MNHEY, CDR2 SMNVEV (reference sequence). V was clipped by 4 bases and J by 0 bases; unmatched bases: 4. The CDR3 has 16 residues. CDR3 sequence: CASSSGTGGMNTEAFF. CDR3 nucleotide sequence: TGTGCCAGCAGTTCCGGGACAGGGGGGATGAACACTGAAGCTTTCTTT.

Remarks on this clonotype: An end of the junction differs from the germline gene, which may be a read error. J is TRBJ2-5 and V is TRBV20-1; D remains ambiguous. Per germline, CDR1 DFQATT and CDR2 SNEGSKA (reference sequence). The CDR3 has 14 amino acids. CDR3 nucleotide sequence: TGCGGTGCTGGGGTCCCGGAAGATGGGGAGACCCAGTACTTC. It specifies CGAGVPEDGETQYF.

This clonotype was seen a few times. The CDR3 here is CATSRVTSGSSYNEQFF. The DNA of the CDR3 is TGTGCCACCAGCAGAGTGACTAGCGGGAGCTCCTACAATGAGCAGTTCTTC. The chain recombines TRBV15 with TRBJ2-1; 12 nucleotides match TRBD2. Germline lookup yields CDR1 LNHNV and CDR2 YYDKDF (reference sequence). The CDR3 runs to 17 residues. Losses at the gene ends were 1 base for V and 0 bases for J; bases not matched to a gene: 1.

The chain is built from TRBV10-3 and TRBJ2-5, with D maybe TRBD1 (7 bases). The better agreement between TRBJ2-7 and the DNA end casts doubt on the J call. The CDR3 covers 14 residues. The germline gives CDR1 ENHRY, CDR2 SYGVKD. CDR3 sequence: CAIGAGQKNCEQYF. CDR3 DNA: TGTGCCATCGGGGCGGGACAGAAAAACTGCGAGCAGTACTTC.

The CDR3 spells CAWSALRGTGAETDTQYF. CDR3 nucleotides: TGTGCCTGGAGCGCCCTGAGGGGGACGGGAGCTGAGACAGATACGCAGTATTTT. This sequence joins TRBV30 and TRBJ2-3; the D gene could be TRBD1 or TRBD2 (6 bases each). This CDR3 is built from 18 residues. Germline CDR1 reads GTSNPN; CDR2 reads SVGIG (reference sequence). The V end lost 3 bases, the J end lost 3 bases, and 25 bases lay between the germline ends.

The gene calls are TRBV12-3 or TRBV12-4 and TRBJ1-5; the D gene is possibly TRBD1 (5 bases). This CDR3 spans 15 amino acids. V lost 6 bases and J 5 bases, leaving 17 bases between the germline ends. In DNA form, the CDR3 reads TGTGCCAGCAGGCCTAGCCAGGGAGGGGATCAGCCCCAGCATTTT. It codes for CASRPSQGGDQPQHF.

This clonotype turned up a few times. The genes are TRBV9 and TRBJ2-3; 10 bases are shared with TRBD2. CDR3 length: 18 residues. Germline CDR1 reads SGDLS; CDR2 reads YYNGEE. The V gene end was trimmed by 3 bases and the J gene end by 3 bases; junction bases not matched to a gene: 13. The CDR3 protein is CASSAPQIGTSATDTQYF. The CDR3 DNA reads as TGTGCCAGCAGCGCGCCCCAAATCGGGACTAGCGCGACAGATACGCAGTATTTT.

The V gene is TRBV6-2 or TRBV6-3, the J gene TRBJ1-1; D is ambiguous. The CDR3 is 14 residues long. The V and J ends lost 1 base and 3 bases respectively, with 9 bases between them. Germline CDR1 reads MNHEY; CDR2 reads SVGEGT. In nucleotides, the CDR3 is TGTGCCAGCAGTTACTTGGACTTTGACACTGAAGCTTTCTTT. Protein product: CASSYLDFDTEAFF.

This sequence joins TRBV29-1 and TRBJ2-3, with TRBD2 matching over 8 bases. V shed 3 bases, J shed 0 bases, and the junction held 2 bases outside the gene matches. The CDR3 covers 14 residues. Germline CDR1 reads SQVTM; CDR2 reads ANQGSEA. This CDR3 reads CSVETSESTDTQYF. The DNA for the CDR3 is TGCAGCGTTGAGACTAGCGAGAGCACAGATACGCAGTATTTT.

The rearrangement uses TRBV2 and TRBJ2-5, with a tentative D call TRBD2 (5 bases). Trimming removed 2 bases at V and 2 bases at J, with 15 bases between. The germline gives CDR1 SNHLY, CDR2 FYNNEI. This CDR3 comprises 16 residues. The CDR3 DNA reads TGTGCCAGCAGTGAATTCTCGGGAAAGGGTCAAGAGACCCAGTACTTC. Translating it yields CASSEFSGKGQETQYF.

There are a few counts of this clonotype. The CDR3 DNA is TGTGCCAGCAGTGAAGCGCCCGCCTACGAGCAGTACTTC. Protein sequence: CASSEAPAYEQYF. This sequence joins TRBV6-1 and TRBJ2-7; D unresolved. CDR3 length: 13 amino acids. The V end lost 0 bases, the J end lost 2 bases, and 5 bases lay between the germline ends. The germline CDR1 and CDR2 sequences are MNHNS and SASEGT.

This clonotype was seen ten or more times. A junction end diverges from the germline sequence, so it may reflect a read error. The chain recombines TRBV5-1 with TRBJ2-7; 8 nucleotides line up with TRBD1. Germline V gene lookup returns CDR1 SGHRS and CDR2 YFSETQ. The CDR3 spans 14 residues. This CDR3 reads CASSIDRGSYEQYF. The CDR3 DNA reads TGTGCCAGCAGCATAGACAGGGGCTCCTACGAGCAGTACTTC.